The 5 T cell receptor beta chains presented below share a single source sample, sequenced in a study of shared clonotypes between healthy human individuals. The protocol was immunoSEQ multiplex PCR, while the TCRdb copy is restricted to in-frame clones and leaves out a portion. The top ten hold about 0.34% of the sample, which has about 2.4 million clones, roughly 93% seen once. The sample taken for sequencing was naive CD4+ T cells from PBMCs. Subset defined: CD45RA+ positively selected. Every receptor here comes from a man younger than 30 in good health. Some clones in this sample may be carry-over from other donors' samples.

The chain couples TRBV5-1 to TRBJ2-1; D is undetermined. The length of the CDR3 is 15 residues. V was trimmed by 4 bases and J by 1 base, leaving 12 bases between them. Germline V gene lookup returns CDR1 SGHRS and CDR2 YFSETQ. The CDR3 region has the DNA TGCGCCAGCAGCCCACTGCCTCGTTCCTACAATGAGCAGTTCTTC. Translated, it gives CASSPLPRSYNEQFF.

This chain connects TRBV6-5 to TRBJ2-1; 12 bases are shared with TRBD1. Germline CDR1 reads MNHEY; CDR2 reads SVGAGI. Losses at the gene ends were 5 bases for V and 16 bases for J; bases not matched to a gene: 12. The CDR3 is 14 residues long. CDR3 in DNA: TGTGCCAGCAGTCAAACTCCGGGACAGGGGGCGGGATTCTTC. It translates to CASSQTPGQGAGFF.

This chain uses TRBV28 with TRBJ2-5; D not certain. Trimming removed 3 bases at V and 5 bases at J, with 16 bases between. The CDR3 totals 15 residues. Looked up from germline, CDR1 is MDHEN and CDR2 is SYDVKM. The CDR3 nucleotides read TGTGCCAGCAGTTTCCCTCGCGGTAATCGGGAGACCCAGTACTTC. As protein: CASSFPRGNRETQYF.

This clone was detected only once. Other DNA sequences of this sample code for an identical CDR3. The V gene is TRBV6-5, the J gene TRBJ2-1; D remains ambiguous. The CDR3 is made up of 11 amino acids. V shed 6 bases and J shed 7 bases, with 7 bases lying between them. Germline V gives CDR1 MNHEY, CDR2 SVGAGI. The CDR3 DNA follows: TGTGCCAGCAGGCAAGATAATGAGCAGTTCTTC. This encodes CASRQDNEQFF.

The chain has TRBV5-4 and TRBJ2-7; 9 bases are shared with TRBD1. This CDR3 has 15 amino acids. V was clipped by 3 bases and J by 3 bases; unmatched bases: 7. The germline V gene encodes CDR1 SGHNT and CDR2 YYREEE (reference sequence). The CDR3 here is CASSSSGTGYYEQYF. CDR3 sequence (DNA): TGTGCCAGCAGCTCATCCGGGACAGGGTACTACGAGCAGTACTTC. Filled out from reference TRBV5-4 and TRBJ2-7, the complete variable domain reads ETGVTQSPTHLIKTRGQQVTLRCSSQSGHNTVSWYQQALGQGPQFIFQYYREEENGRGNFPPRFSGLQFPNYSSELNVNALELDDSALYLCASSSSGTGYYEQYFGPGTRLTVT.